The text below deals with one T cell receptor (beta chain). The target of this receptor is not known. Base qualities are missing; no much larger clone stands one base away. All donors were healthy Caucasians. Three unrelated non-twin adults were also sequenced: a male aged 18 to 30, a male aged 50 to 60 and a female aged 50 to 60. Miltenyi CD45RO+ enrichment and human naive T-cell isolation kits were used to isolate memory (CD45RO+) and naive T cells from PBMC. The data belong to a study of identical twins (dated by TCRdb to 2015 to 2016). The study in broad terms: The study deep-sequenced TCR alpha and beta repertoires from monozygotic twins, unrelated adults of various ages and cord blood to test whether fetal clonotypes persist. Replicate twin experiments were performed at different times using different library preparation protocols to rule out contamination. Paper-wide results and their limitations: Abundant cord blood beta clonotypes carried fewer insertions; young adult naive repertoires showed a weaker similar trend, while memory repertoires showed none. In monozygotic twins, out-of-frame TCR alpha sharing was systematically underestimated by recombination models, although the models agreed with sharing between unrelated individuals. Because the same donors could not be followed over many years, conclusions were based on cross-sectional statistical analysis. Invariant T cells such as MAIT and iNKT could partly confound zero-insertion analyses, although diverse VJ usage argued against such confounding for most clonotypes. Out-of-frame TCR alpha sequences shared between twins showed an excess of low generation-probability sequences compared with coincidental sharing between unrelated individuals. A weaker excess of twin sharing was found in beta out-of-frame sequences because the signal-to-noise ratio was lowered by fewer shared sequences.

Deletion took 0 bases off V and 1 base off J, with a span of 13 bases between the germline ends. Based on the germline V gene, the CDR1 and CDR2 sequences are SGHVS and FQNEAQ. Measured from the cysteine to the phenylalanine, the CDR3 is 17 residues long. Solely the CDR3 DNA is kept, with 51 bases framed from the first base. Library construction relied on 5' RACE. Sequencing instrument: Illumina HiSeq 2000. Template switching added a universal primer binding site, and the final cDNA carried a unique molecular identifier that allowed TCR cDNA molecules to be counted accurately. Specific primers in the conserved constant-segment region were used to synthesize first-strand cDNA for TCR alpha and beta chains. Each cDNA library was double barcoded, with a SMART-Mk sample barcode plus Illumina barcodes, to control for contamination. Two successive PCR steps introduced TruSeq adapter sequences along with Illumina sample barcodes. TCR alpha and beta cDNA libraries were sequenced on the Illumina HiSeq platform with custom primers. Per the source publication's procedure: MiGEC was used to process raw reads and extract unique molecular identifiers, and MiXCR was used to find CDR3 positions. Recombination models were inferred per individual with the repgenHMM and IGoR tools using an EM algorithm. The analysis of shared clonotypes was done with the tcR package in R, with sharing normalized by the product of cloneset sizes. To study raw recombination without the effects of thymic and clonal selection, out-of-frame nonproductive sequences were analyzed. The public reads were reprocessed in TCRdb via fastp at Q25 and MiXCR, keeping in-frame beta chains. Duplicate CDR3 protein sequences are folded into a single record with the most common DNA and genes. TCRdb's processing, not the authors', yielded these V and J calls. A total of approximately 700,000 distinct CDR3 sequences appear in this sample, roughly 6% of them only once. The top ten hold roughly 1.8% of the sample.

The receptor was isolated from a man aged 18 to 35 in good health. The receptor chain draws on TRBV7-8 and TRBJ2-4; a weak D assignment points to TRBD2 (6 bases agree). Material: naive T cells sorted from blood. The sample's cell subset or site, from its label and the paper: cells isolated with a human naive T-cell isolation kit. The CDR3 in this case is CASSLAPRGGAKNIQYF. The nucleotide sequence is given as TGTGCCAGCAGCTTAGCGCCCCGTGGGGGGGCCAAAAACATTCAGTACTTC.